These 5 T cell receptor beta chains came from one sample sequenced in a study of shared clonotypes between healthy human individuals. Sequencing was performed with immunoSEQ multiplex PCR; in TCRdb, only in-frame clones are kept and a portion is missing. The table has roughly 1,500,000 clones, around 98% seen once; the top ten hold roughly 0.45%. The sample comprised naive CD4+ T cells sorted from blood. Subset here: CD45RA+ positively selected. The receptors derive from a man younger than 40 in good health.

This clone has only one observation. CDR3 bases: TGTGCCAGCAGTGGTTTAGCCAAAAACATTCAGTACTTC. Translating gives CASSGLAKNIQYF. This chain links TRBV11-2 with TRBJ2-4; no clear D gene. Trimming pared 6 bases from V and 0 bases from J, leaving 6 bases between. Germline assignment: CDR1 SGHAT and CDR2 FQNNGV. This CDR3 has 13 residues. The whole variable domain, remainder taken from reference TRBV11-2 and TRBJ2-4, is EAGVAQSPRYKIIEKRQSVAFWCNPISGHATLYWYQQILGQGPKLLIQFQNNGVVDDSQLPKDRFSAERLKGVDSTLKIQPAKLEDSAVYLCASSGLAKNIQYFGAGTRLSVL.

CDR3 amino acids: CASTLGRATNEKLFF. CDR3 sequence (DNA): TGTGCCAGCACACTCGGGCGTGCAACTAATGAAAAACTGTTTTTT. This chain joins TRBV2 and TRBJ1-4; no clear D gene. Trimming pared 7 bases from V and 0 bases from J, leaving 12 bases between. The CDR3 runs 15 residues. Germline CDR1 SNHLY, CDR2 FYNNEI.

V is TRBV5-4 and J is TRBJ1-2; D is perhaps TRBD1 (6 bases). From germline, CDR1 is SGHNT and CDR2 YYREEE (reference sequence). The CDR3 sequence is 16 residues long. Deletions cut 2 bases from V and 5 bases from J, with 19 bases between. CDR3: CASSFAGLRQGYGYTF. The CDR3 region has the DNA TGTGCCAGCAGCTTCGCTGGACTCCGGCAGGGGTATGGCTACACCTTC.

Turning to this clone: Within the sample, other DNA sequences also encode this same CDR3. This chain connects TRBV5-1 to TRBJ1-1; D is possibly TRBD1 (6 bases). There are 14 residues in the CDR3. CDR1 is SGHRS and CDR2 is YFSETQ in the germline V gene. Trimming took off 2 bases at V and 0 bases at J, with 8 bases between the two ends. The CDR3 reads CASSLQGVNTEAFF. The CDR3 coding sequence is TGCGCCAGCAGCTTACAGGGTGTGAACACTGAAGCTTTCTTT.

The chain carries TRBV5-1 and TRBJ2-2; possibly TRBD1 for D (6 bases). The CDR3 totals 16 residues. The V gene's germline CDR1 is SGHRS and CDR2 YFSETQ. Deletions cut 4 bases from V and 2 bases from J, with 15 bases between. CDR3 residues: CASSHLQGLNTGELFF. The CDR3 DNA follows: TGCGCCAGCAGCCACTTACAGGGTTTAAACACCGGGGAGCTGTTTTTT.